The 26 T cell receptor beta chains in this list originate from one sample, sequenced in a study of T cell changes during pregnancy in multiple sclerosis. Sequencing used immunoSEQ multiplex PCR; TCRdb keeps in-frame clones, though not all of them. Of 90,000 to 95,000 clones listed, 90% to 95% were seen once; the top ten hold 2% to 2.5%. Specimen: peripheral blood, collected in the third trimester of pregnancy. These TCRs come from a female donor with multiple sclerosis, enrolled in a pregnancy study.

The V and J genes are TRBV5-1 and TRBJ2-5; TRBD1 is a possible D gene (6 bases). CDR3 size: 16 residues. V lost 4 bases and J 2 bases, leaving 18 bases between the germline ends. Looked up from germline, CDR1 is SGHRS and CDR2 is YFSETQ. The chain's CDR3 is CASSQTGSPLQETQYF. The CDR3 DNA follows: TGCGCCAGCAGCCAAACAGGGTCCCCCCTACAAGAGACCCAGTACTTC. Looking up the rest from reference TRBV5-1 and TRBJ2-5 gives the full variable domain: KAGVTQTPRYLIKTRGQQVTLSCSPISGHRSVSWYQQTPGQGLQFLFEYFSETQRNKGNFPGRFSGRQFSNSRSEMNVSTLELGDSALYLCASSQTGSPLQETQYFGPGTRLLVL.

CDR3 residues: CASSLRPTSGRTNEQFF. In DNA form, the CDR3 reads TGTGCCAGCAGCTTAAGGCCTACTAGCGGGAGAACTAATGAGCAGTTCTTC. This chain joins TRBV7-3 and TRBJ2-1; 11 bases map to TRBD2. Trimming at V came to 1 base and at J to 7 bases, leaving 9 bases not matched to a gene. This CDR3 region has 17 residues. Germline V gene lookup returns CDR1 SGHTA and CDR2 FQGTGA.

J is TRBJ2-7 and V is TRBV15, with TRBD2 matching 7 bases. Trimming removed 1 base from V and 2 bases from J; junction bases left unmatched: 2. This CDR3 is built from 14 residues. Germline V gene sequence: CDR1 LNHNV, CDR2 YYDKDF (reference sequence). The CDR3 DNA reads TGTGCCACCAGCAGAGGTCTAGCGGCCTACGAGCAGTACTTC. This codes for CATSRGLAAYEQYF.

The chain combines TRBV25-1 with TRBJ2-2; TRBD1 matches 7 bases. V lost 5 bases to trimming and J lost 4 bases; unmatched junction nucleotides: 10. The CDR3 length is 16 residues. Per the germline V gene, CDR1 is MGHDK and CDR2 is SYGVNS. In nucleotides, the CDR3 is TGTGCCAGCAGTCGCTGGGGAGCAGGGGGCACCGGGGAGCTGTTTTTT. It translates to CASSRWGAGGTGELFF. Full variable domain (remainder filled in from reference TRBV25-1 and TRBJ2-2): EADIYQTPRYLVIGTGKKITLECSQTMGHDKMYWYQQDPGMELHLIHYSYGVNSTEKGDLSSESTVSRIRTEHFPLTLESARPSHTSQYLCASSRWGAGGTGELFFGEGSRLTVL.

The sample holds a few counts of this clone. This sequence joins TRBV28 and TRBJ2-7; TRBD2 might be the D (5 bases). V shed 6 bases and J shed 7 bases, with 22 bases lying between them. This CDR3 is built from 15 residues. Germline V gene lookup returns CDR1 MDHEN and CDR2 SYDVKM. CDR3 sequence: CASSHSGLPFGEQYF. CDR3 nucleotides: TGTGCCAGCAGCCACTCAGGACTCCCCTTTGGGGAGCAGTACTTC.

The gene calls are TRBV19 and TRBJ2-1; 9 bases agree with TRBD2. Germline assignment: CDR1 LNHDA and CDR2 SQIVND (reference sequence). The CDR3 is 15 residues long. The V gene end was trimmed by 3 bases and the J gene end by 2 bases; junction bases not matched to a gene: 2. Here the CDR3 reads CASSMSSGTYNEQFF. The CDR3 region has the DNA TGTGCCAGTAGTATGTCTAGCGGGACCTACAATGAGCAGTTCTTC.

This chain links TRBV19 with TRBJ2-7, with D perhaps TRBD2 (6 bases). V was cut by 3 bases and J by 3 bases, with 15 bases left in between. The CDR3 is made up of 15 amino acids. The germline V gene encodes CDR1 LNHDA and CDR2 SQIVND (reference sequence). CDR3 nucleotides: TGTGCCAGTAGTATTGCGGGGAGCGGCGGCTACGAGCAGTACTTC. It translates to CASSIAGSGGYEQYF.

This clone occurred once. The V gene is TRBV29-1, the J gene TRBJ2-3; D is perhaps TRBD2 (6 bases). Trimming took 6 bases from V and 2 from J, leaving 21 bases between them. Per the germline V gene, CDR1 is SQVTM and CDR2 is ANQGSEA. The CDR3 loop spans 16 amino acids. This CDR3 reads CSVPPGAELHTDTQYF. The DNA for the CDR3 is TGCAGCGTCCCTCCGGGAGCGGAGCTCCACACAGATACGCAGTATTTT.

The rearrangement uses TRBV4-3 and TRBJ2-2; 14 nucleotides align to TRBD2. V trimming: 0 bases; J trimming: 2 bases; junction bases outside the gene matches: 5. This CDR3 spans 19 amino acids. The V gene's germline CDR1 is LGHNA and CDR2 YSLEER. CDR3 amino acids: CASSQDRLAGGLNTGELFF. The CDR3 bases are TGCGCCAGCAGCCAAGATAGACTAGCGGGAGGGCTTAACACCGGGGAGCTGTTTTTT.

This clone has a single count. This chain uses TRBV25-1 with TRBJ2-7; 9 positions match TRBD1. The V gene end was trimmed by 6 bases and the J gene end by 4 bases; junction bases not matched to a gene: 7. Germline CDR1 and CDR2: MGHDK and SYGVNS. The CDR3 has 14 residues. CDR3 residues: CASSTTGGGYEQYF. The CDR3 DNA is TGTGCCAGCAGCACAACAGGGGGCGGGTACGAGCAGTACTTC.

This rearrangement joins TRBV7-9 to TRBJ1-3, with TRBD1 as a possible D gene (5 bases). CDR1 is SEHNR and CDR2 is FQNEAQ in the germline V gene (reference sequence). CDR3 length: 18 residues. Between the trimmed V and J ends, which lost 1 base and 1 base, there was a span of 17 bases. Written as DNA, the CDR3 is TGTGCCAGCAGCTTAGGTCGGGTCGGGGGACGGTCTGGAAACACCATATATTTT. This sequence encodes CASSLGRVGGRSGNTIYF.

The genes are TRBV9 and TRBJ1-1; 7 bases align to TRBD1. V trimming: 3 bases; J trimming: 5 bases; junction bases outside the gene matches: 10. Germline assignment: CDR1 SGDLS and CDR2 YYNGEE. The CDR3 is made up of 15 amino acids. DNA of the CDR3: TGTGCCAGCAGCGCCCAAGGGGGCAGGGGGACTGAAGCTTTCTTT. It translates to CASSAQGGRGTEAFF.

The genes are TRBV7-3 and TRBJ2-2; D not certain. Trimming cost V 1 base and J 1 base, with 4 bases left between them. The germline gives CDR1 SGHTA, CDR2 FQGTGA. CDR3 length equals 14 residues. This CDR3 is CASSLILNTGELFF. DNA of the CDR3: TGTGCCAGCAGCTTAATCCTGAACACCGGGGAGCTGTTTTTT.

The V and J genes are TRBV30 and TRBJ2-7; 8 nucleotides line up with TRBD1. Unmatched junction bases numbered 8, after V lost 2 bases and J lost 2 bases. The CDR3 has 15 amino acids. Germline assignment: CDR1 GTSNPN and CDR2 SVGIG (reference sequence). This CDR3 is CAWSPADRAPYEQYF. The DNA of the CDR3 is TGTGCCTGGAGTCCCGCGGACAGGGCCCCCTACGAGCAGTACTTC. Full variable domain (rest looked up from reference TRBV30 and TRBJ2-7): SQTIHQWPATLVQPVGSPLSLECTVEGTSNPNLYWYRQAAGRGLQLLFYSVGIGQISSEVPQNLSASRPQDRQFILSSKKLLLSDSGFYLCAWSPADRAPYEQYFGPGTRLTVT.

The gene calls are TRBV4-3 and TRBJ1-1; D is perhaps TRBD1 (6 bases). The length of the CDR3 is 16 residues. Germline CDR1 LGHNA, CDR2 YSLEER. The germline V and J ends were trimmed by 0 bases and 7 bases, with 18 bases remaining between them. The CDR3 here is CASSQDQGHHGGEAFF. The CDR3 region has the DNA TGCGCCAGCAGCCAAGATCAGGGGCACCATGGCGGTGAAGCTTTCTTT.

This rearrangement joins TRBV27 to TRBJ2-7, with TRBD1 as a possible D gene (6 bases). Deletions cut 5 bases from V and 6 bases from J, with 20 bases between. Germline CDR1 is MNHEY and CDR2 is SMNVEV (reference sequence). The CDR3 runs to 15 residues. In DNA, the CDR3 is TGTGCCAGCAGTCCCCGACAGGACCTTCGGGGCGAGCAGTACTTC. Encoded protein: CASSPRQDLRGEQYF.

V usage is TRBV29-1 and J usage is TRBJ2-3; 9 nucleotides agree with TRBD2. After removal of 6 bases from V and 0 bases from J, the junction contained 7 bases not matched to a gene. This CDR3 comprises 15 residues. The germline gives CDR1 SQVTM, CDR2 ANQGSEA. CDR3 sequence reads: CSVVGLATSTDTQYF. The CDR3 nucleotides are TGCAGCGTGGTTGGACTAGCGACTAGCACAGATACGCAGTATTTT.

The CDR3 reads CATRLFDRGNEQFF. The CDR3 DNA is TGTGCCACCAGACTCTTCGACAGGGGCAATGAGCAGTTCTTC. This chain joins TRBV19 and TRBJ2-1; 8 positions match TRBD1. This CDR3 is built from 14 residues. From germline, CDR1 is LNHDA and CDR2 SQIVND (reference sequence). The J segment lost 6 bases and the V segment lost 10 bases, leaving 11 bases of the junction unmatched.

V is TRBV7-9 and J is TRBJ1-1; a possible D gene is TRBD1 (5 bases). The CDR3 covers 14 residues. The germline V and J ends were trimmed by 6 bases and 6 bases, with 17 bases remaining between them. CDR1 and CDR2 (germline): SEHNR, FQNEAQ (reference sequence). CDR3 sequence: CASSSGQGIPEAFF. The CDR3, as DNA: TGTGCCAGCAGTTCTGGACAAGGAATCCCTGAAGCTTTCTTT.

This chain links TRBV7-2 with TRBJ1-5; no firm D call. Germline CDR1 SGHTA, CDR2 FQGNSA. This CDR3 is 13 amino acids long. Deletions cut 1 base from V and 2 bases from J, with 3 bases between. DNA of the CDR3: TGTGCCAGCAGCTTAGTCGGCAATCAGCCCCAGCATTTT. Protein: CASSLVGNQPQHF.

V is TRBV7-2 and J is TRBJ2-3, with 7 nucleotides matching TRBD1. Germline loops: CDR1 SGHTA, CDR2 FQGNSA. The length of the CDR3 is 15 residues. Germline trimming cut 2 bases from V and 3 bases from J; bases unmatched to any gene: 5. The DNA for the CDR3 is TGTGCCAGCAGCTTAACGGGACAGAGGACAGATACGCAGTATTTT. It encodes CASSLTGQRTDTQYF.

CDR3 residues: CASSTQTSEETQYF. As DNA, the CDR3 is TGTGCCAGCAGCACACAAACTAGTGAAGAGACCCAGTACTTC. The V gene is TRBV7-2, the J gene TRBJ2-5, with a weak D call TRBD2 (5 bases). From germline, CDR1 is SGHTA and CDR2 FQGNSA. The CDR3 is 14 residues long. The ends were cut back, 5 bases at V and 3 bases at J, with 13 bases in the middle.

The chain joins TRBV6-5 to TRBJ1-4; no clear D gene. The V and J ends lost 4 bases and 7 bases respectively, with 10 bases between them. Germline CDR1 MNHEY, CDR2 SVGAGI. The CDR3 consists of 13 residues. The CDR3 DNA reads as TGTGCCAGCAGTTTCTTAATTAGTGAAAAACTGTTTTTT. The encoded protein is CASSFLISEKLFF.

This clone was observed once. The V call is TRBV5-6, the J call TRBJ2-1; 9 nucleotides line up with TRBD2. V gave up 0 bases and J gave up 0 bases; unmatched junction bases: 1. CDR3 length equals 16 residues. Germline-derived CDR1 and CDR2 are SGHDT and YYEEEE. CDR3: CASSLGLADSYNEQFF. CDR3 coding DNA: TGTGCCAGCAGCTTGGGACTAGCGGACTCCTACAATGAGCAGTTCTTC.

This chain connects TRBV27 to TRBJ2-7; 11 positions agree with TRBD2. Germline trimming cut 0 bases from V and 0 bases from J; bases unmatched to any gene: 1. CDR3 length: 16 residues. Looked up from germline, CDR1 is MNHEY and CDR2 is SMNVEV (reference sequence). The CDR3 region is CASSLSGLAGSYEQYF. Written as DNA, the CDR3 is TGTGCCAGCAGTTTATCAGGACTAGCGGGCTCCTACGAGCAGTACTTC.

The V call is TRBV2, the J call TRBJ2-1; tentative D call: TRBD2 (5 bases). The germline V gene has CDR1 SNHLY and CDR2 FYNNEI. The CDR3 length is 14 residues. V was pared by 1 base and J by 8 bases, with 12 bases between. CDR3 in DNA: TGTGCCAGCAGTGAAGTGGTTAAGCGGCATGAGCAGTTCTTC. It codes for CASSEVVKRHEQFF.